This T cell receptor (beta chain) was sequenced in a study of regulatory T cells. V lost 5 bases and J lost 2; bases outside the gene matches: 8. The CDR3 is 17 residues long. CDR1 is MDHEN and CDR2 is SYDVKM in the germline V gene. Primers: 52 TRBV forward and 13 TRBJ reverse. Sequencing used immunoSEQ multiplex PCR; TCRdb keeps in-frame clones, though not all of them. The sample has roughly 10,000 clones, approximately 80% seen once. Sample: CD8+ T cells sorted from blood. The rearrangement uses TRBV28 and TRBJ2-6; TRBD1 matches 8 bases. The source is a person in their late teens or twenties with CD3G deficiency. The CDR3 is CASSQGQGRPGANVLTF. The CDR3 nucleotides read TGTGCCAGCAGTCAAGGACAGGGCCGACCTGGGGCCAACGTCCTGACTTTC.